Below, 9 T cell receptor beta chains from the same sample are listed, as sequenced in a study of spatial heterogeneity in lung cancer. Their antigens remain unidentified. Findings and limits, study-wide: For expanded intratumoral alpha and beta TCRs, counts tracked tumor mutation counts.

Time point specified: sample taken at primary tumor resection. TCRdb ran MiXCR on the 5' RACE reads and lists one entry per CDR3 protein. The sample holds about 100,000 distinct CDR3 sequences, 3.5% to 5% seen once. The starting material was lung tumor tissue, obtained at surgery. These receptors were obtained from a male donor with early-stage non-small cell lung cancer.

The V call is TRBV2, the J call TRBJ2-5; 8 nucleotides agree with TRBD1. This CDR3 contains 13 residues. From germline, CDR1 is SNHLY and CDR2 FYNNEI. The V segment lost 6 bases and the J segment 2 bases; nucleotides outside the gene matches: 2. CDR3 in amino acids: CASSGTGQETQYF. For the CDR3, the DNA is TGTGCCAGCAGCGGGACAGGACAAGAGACCCAGTACTTC.

This clonotype was counted ten times or more. The chain combines TRBV14 with TRBJ1-2; D is uncertain. The CDR3 covers 13 residues. Germline assignment: CDR1 SGHDN and CDR2 FVKESK. Deletions cut 3 bases from V and 2 bases from J, with 7 bases between. CDR3 nucleotides: TGTGCCAGCAGCCACGACACGAACTATGGCTACACCTTC. Its translation: CASSHDTNYGYTF.

This clonotype was picked up many times. This rearrangement joins TRBV27 to TRBJ2-2, with a possible D match to TRBD1 (6 bases). Germline CDR1 is MNHEY and CDR2 is SMNVEV (reference sequence). The V and J ends lost 7 bases and 4 bases respectively, with 10 bases between them. The CDR3 covers 13 residues. CDR3 DNA: TGTGCCAGCATGGGCAGGGGCACCGGGGAGCTGTTTTTT. Translated: CASMGRGTGELFF.

The V call is TRBV27, the J call TRBJ2-3; perhaps D is TRBD1 or TRBD2 (5 bases each). CDR1 and CDR2 from the germline V gene are MNHEY and SMNVEV (reference sequence). The CDR3 loop spans 13 amino acids. V was shortened by 5 bases and J by 4 bases, with 10 bases between the two germline ends. The CDR3 loop is CASSPWDADTQYF. The CDR3 bases are TGTGCCAGCAGTCCTTGGGACGCAGATACGCAGTATTTT.

Many counts were recorded for this clonotype. The J gene is TRBJ2-1, the V gene TRBV13, with 7 bases that match TRBD1. Germline assignment: CDR1 PRHDT and CDR2 FYEKMQ (reference sequence). V was pared by 2 bases and J by 5 bases, with 6 bases of the junction left unmatched. This CDR3 contains 15 residues. Written as DNA, the CDR3 is TGTGCCAGCAGCTTATGGGGGACAGAGAACAATGAGCAGTTCTTC. This encodes CASSLWGTENNEQFF.

This clonotype was detected ten times or more. The genes are TRBV28 and TRBJ2-6; D might be TRBD2 (6 bases). Germline assignment: CDR1 MDHEN and CDR2 SYDVKM. Between the trimmed V and J ends, which lost 4 bases and 1 base, there was a span of 8 bases. The CDR3 spans 15 residues. The CDR3 spells CASSWRGSGANVLTF. The CDR3 region has the DNA TGTGCCAGCAGTTGGAGGGGTTCTGGGGCCAACGTCCTGACTTTC.

This clonotype was picked up many times. The chain joins TRBV28 to TRBJ2-3, with D hard to call. Trimming shortened V by 6 bases and J by 0 bases, and 13 bases separated the two germline ends. The germline V gene encodes CDR1 MDHEN and CDR2 SYDVKM. CDR3 length equals 15 residues. CDR3 nucleotide sequence: TGTGCCAGCAGCCTTGGGGTCACTAGCACAGATACGCAGTATTTT. It codes for CASSLGVTSTDTQYF.

The table lists this clonotype with many counts. This sequence joins TRBV7-8 and TRBJ1-2; TRBD1 is a possible D gene (6 bases). Germline loops: CDR1 SGHVS, CDR2 FQNEAQ. The V gene lost 5 bases and the J gene lost 6 bases, with 22 bases spanning the gap. This CDR3 is 16 amino acids long. CDR3 in amino acids: CASSRRLPGVPNGYTF. Here the CDR3 DNA reads TGTGCCAGCAGCCGACGGTTACCAGGGGTTCCCAATGGCTACACCTTC.

This clonotype was counted ten times or more. The chain employs TRBV14 and TRBJ1-1, with no clear D. This CDR3 comprises 13 residues. V was shortened by 0 bases and J by 1 base, with 3 bases between the two germline ends. Germline values: CDR1 SGHDN, CDR2 FVKESK. The CDR3 sequence: CASSQDQNTEAFF. In nucleotides, the CDR3 is TGTGCCAGCAGCCAAGATCAGAACACTGAAGCTTTCTTT.